This T cell receptor beta chain was observed in a study of beta chain features in type 1 diabetes. Overall study: Across all samples, fewer than 120,000,000 sorted cells were examined.

Expressed TCRB transcripts were sequenced after all isolated RNA was converted to cDNA. Generated by immunoSEQ multiplex PCR, the TCRdb table keeps only in-frame clones and is missing some. The data hold 300,000 or so clones, with around an eighth observed a single time. A word on this clone: Antigen unknown.

Points from the study as a whole: Patients with Type 1 diabetes showed moderately but significantly shorter TCRB CDR3s in all four CD4+ subsets.

This CDR3 has 14 amino acids. The germline gives CDR1 SGHDT, CDR2 YYEEEE. Trimming left V 0 bases short and J 11 bases short, with 17 bases between. The chain carries TRBV5-6 and TRBJ1-1; D unclear. Source material: naive CD4+ T cells from blood. The receptor was derived from a man in his thirties or forties with type 1 diabetes. The CDR3 DNA reads as TGTGCCAGCAGCTTGGCCGAGGGTTCTCTGAGGGCTTTCTTT. As protein: CASSLAEGSLRAFF.